The 9 T cell receptor beta chains in this list originate from one sample, sequenced in a study of OX40 agonist ivuxolimab in advanced cancers. Data came from immunoSEQ multiplex PCR; TCRdb stores just in-frame clones and leaves some out. The sample lists about 140,000 clones; 75% to 95% were seen once. The sequences come from CD4+ or CD8+ T cells sorted from blood, collected in a trial of the OX40 agonist ivuxolimab. These receptors all come from an adult with an advanced solid tumor such as melanoma, head and neck, liver or kidney cancer.

In its sample, this clone was seen many times. This chain links TRBV19 with TRBJ2-7, with 9 positions matching TRBD2. The CDR3 covers 17 residues. Germline CDR1 is LNHDA and CDR2 is SQIVND (reference sequence). The J segment lost 2 bases and the V segment lost 5 bases, leaving 13 bases of the junction unmatched. CDR3 residues: CASSSQRSGRSPYEQYF. CDR3 nucleotide sequence: TGTGCCAGTAGTTCCCAGAGGAGCGGGAGGTCCCCCTACGAGCAGTACTTC.

The gene calls are TRBV19 and TRBJ1-2; TRBD1 agrees at 8 bases. J gave up 3 bases and V 6 bases, and 3 bases lay outside the gene matches. The CDR3 spans 13 residues. From germline, CDR1 is LNHDA and CDR2 SQIVND (reference sequence). CDR3 sequence reads: CASSLGQDYGYTF. DNA of the CDR3: TGTGCCAGTAGCCTGGGACAGGACTATGGCTACACCTTC.

The chain links TRBV28 to TRBJ1-5; 8 nucleotides match TRBD1. V lost 7 bases and J lost 2; bases outside the gene matches: 7. Germline V gene lookup returns CDR1 MDHEN and CDR2 SYDVKM. This CDR3 has 15 amino acids. CDR3 region: CASTWGGQGNQPQHF. CDR3 nucleotide sequence: TGTGCCAGCACCTGGGGGGGACAGGGCAATCAGCCCCAGCATTTT.

CDR3 bases: TGTGCCAGCAGCTGGACTAGCGGGAAATCATCCCAGTACTTC. This codes for CASSWTSGKSSQYF. The rearrangement joins TRBV5-6 to TRBJ2-5; 12 nucleotides agree with TRBD2. CDR1 and CDR2 from the germline V gene are SGHDT and YYEEEE. The CDR3 runs 14 residues. The V and J ends lost 3 bases and 9 bases, in that order; junction bases with no gene match: 6.

The rearrangement joins TRBV2 to TRBJ1-3, with 8 nucleotides matching TRBD1. Trimming took 5 bases from V and 0 from J; bases not matched to a gene: 3. Germline lookup yields CDR1 SNHLY and CDR2 FYNNEI. The CDR3 spans 15 residues. CDR3 nucleotides: TGTGCCAGCAGTAGGACAGGGCCCTCTGGAAACACCATATATTTT. Translating gives CASSRTGPSGNTIYF.

This chain connects TRBV12-5 to TRBJ2-1; D gene unclear. Germline values: CDR1 LGHNT, CDR2 FRNRAP. The CDR3 loop spans 12 amino acids. Between the trimmed V and J ends, which lost 2 bases and 10 bases, there was a span of 9 bases. CDR3 bases: TGTGCTAGTGGTTTGCTGGGAAGGGAGCAGTTCTTC. Amino acid sequence: CASGLLGREQFF.

The J gene is TRBJ2-7, the V gene TRBV7-9, with 9 bases matching TRBD2. With V trimmed by 4 bases and J by 4 bases, 5 bases remained unmatched. CDR1 and CDR2 from the germline V gene are SEHNR and FQNEAQ (reference sequence). CDR3 length: 14 amino acids. CDR3 loop: CASSSGTSWYEQYF. Here the CDR3 DNA reads TGTGCCAGCAGCTCCGGGACTAGCTGGTACGAGCAGTACTTC.

This clone was observed a handful of times. CDR3 DNA sequence: TGTGCCAGCAGTTTTGGGCCGACAGTAACCTACGAGCAGTACTTC. Its protein is CASSFGPTVTYEQYF. The chain links TRBV28 to TRBJ2-7, with D possibly TRBD1 on 5 matching bases. The V gene lost 3 bases and the J gene lost 2 bases, with 14 bases spanning the gap. The CDR3 loop spans 15 amino acids. Germline CDR1 and CDR2: MDHEN and SYDVKM. Combining the CDR3 with reference TRBV28 and TRBJ2-7 gives the whole variable domain DVKVTQSSRYLVKRTGEKVFLECVQDMDHENMFWYRQDPGLGLRLIYFSYDVKMKEKGDIPEGYSVSREKKERFSLILESASTNQTSMYLCASSFGPTVTYEQYFGPGTRLTVT.

The chain is built from TRBV28 and TRBJ1-5, with 12 positions matching TRBD1. Germline V gene data show CDR1 as MDHEN and CDR2 as SYDVKM. The CDR3 covers 15 residues. V gave up 6 bases and J gave up 8 bases; unmatched junction bases: 8. The CDR3 spells CASRAGTGGFEPQHF. CDR3 coding DNA: TGTGCCAGCAGGGCGGGGACAGGGGGCTTTGAGCCCCAGCATTTT.